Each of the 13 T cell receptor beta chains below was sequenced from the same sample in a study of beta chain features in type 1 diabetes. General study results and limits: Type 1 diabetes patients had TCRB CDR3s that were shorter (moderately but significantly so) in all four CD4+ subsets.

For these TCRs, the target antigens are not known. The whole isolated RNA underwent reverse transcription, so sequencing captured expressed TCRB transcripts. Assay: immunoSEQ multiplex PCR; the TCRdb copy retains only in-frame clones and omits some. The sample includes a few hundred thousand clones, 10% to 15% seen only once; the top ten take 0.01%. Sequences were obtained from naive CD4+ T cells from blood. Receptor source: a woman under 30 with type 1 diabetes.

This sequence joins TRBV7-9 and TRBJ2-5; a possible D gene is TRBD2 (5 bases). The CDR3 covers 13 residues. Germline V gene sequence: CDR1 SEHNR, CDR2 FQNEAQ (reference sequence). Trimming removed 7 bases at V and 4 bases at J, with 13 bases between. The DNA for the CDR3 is TGTGCCAGCACCCCGCCGGGGTCAGAGACCCAGTACTTC. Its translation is CASTPPGSETQYF.

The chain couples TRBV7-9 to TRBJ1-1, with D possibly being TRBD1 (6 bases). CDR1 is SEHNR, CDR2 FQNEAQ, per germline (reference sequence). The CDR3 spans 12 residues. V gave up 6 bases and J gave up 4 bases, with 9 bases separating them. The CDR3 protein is CASSRTVTEAFF. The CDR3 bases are TGTGCCAGCAGTCGGACAGTCACTGAAGCTTTCTTT.

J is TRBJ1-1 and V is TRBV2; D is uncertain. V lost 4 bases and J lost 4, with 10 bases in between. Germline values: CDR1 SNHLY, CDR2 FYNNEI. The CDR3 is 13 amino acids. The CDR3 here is CASSVENLTEAFF. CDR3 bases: TGTGCCAGCAGTGTGGAGAATCTCACTGAAGCTTTCTTT.

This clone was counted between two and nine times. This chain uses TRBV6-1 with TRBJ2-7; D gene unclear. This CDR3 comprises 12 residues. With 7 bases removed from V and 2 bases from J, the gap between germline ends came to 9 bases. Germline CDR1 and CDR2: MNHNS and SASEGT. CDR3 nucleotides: TGTGCCAGCAATACAGCTACCTACGAGCAGTACTTC. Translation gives CASNTATYEQYF.

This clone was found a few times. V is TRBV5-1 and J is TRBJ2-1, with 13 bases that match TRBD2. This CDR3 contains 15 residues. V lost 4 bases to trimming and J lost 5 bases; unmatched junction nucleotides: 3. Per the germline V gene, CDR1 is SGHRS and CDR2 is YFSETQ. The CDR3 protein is CASSETSGGNNEQFF. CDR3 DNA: TGCGCCAGCAGCGAGACTAGCGGGGGGAACAATGAGCAGTTCTTC.

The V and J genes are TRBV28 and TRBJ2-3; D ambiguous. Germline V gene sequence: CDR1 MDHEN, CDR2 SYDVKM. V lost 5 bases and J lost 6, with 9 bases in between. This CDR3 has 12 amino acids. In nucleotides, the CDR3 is TGTGCCAGCAGTCCCCCGCAGGATACGCAGTATTTT. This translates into CASSPPQDTQYF.

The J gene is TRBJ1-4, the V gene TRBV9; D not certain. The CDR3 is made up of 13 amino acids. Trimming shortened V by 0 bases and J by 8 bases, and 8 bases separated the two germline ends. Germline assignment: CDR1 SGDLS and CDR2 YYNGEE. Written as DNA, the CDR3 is TGTGCCAGCAGCGTAGACGGGAGGGAAAAACTGTTTTTT. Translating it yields CASSVDGREKLFF. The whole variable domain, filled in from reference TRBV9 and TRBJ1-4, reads DSGVTQTPKHLITATGQRVTLRCSPRSGDLSVYWYQQSLDQGLQFLIQYYNGEERAKGNILERFSAQQFPDLHSELNLSSLELGDSALYFCASSVDGREKLFFGSGTQLSVL.

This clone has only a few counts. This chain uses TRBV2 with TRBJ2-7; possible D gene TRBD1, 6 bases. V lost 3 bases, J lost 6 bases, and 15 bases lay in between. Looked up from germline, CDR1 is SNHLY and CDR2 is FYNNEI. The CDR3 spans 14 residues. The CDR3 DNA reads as TGTGCCAGCAGTGAGGGCAGGGGTTTAAGCGAGCAGTACTTC. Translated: CASSEGRGLSEQYF. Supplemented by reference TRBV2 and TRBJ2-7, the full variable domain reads EPEVTQTPSHQVTQMGQEVILRCVPISNHLYFYWYRQILGQKVEFLVSFYNNEISEKSEIFDDQFSVERPDGSNFTLKIRSTKLEDSAMYFCASSEGRGLSEQYFGPGTRLTVT.

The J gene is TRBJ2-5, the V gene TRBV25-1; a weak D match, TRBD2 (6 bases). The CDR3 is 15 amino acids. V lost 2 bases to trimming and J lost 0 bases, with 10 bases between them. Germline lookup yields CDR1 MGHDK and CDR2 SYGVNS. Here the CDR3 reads CASSEPRDYQETQYF. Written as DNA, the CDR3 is TGTGCCAGCAGTGAACCGCGGGACTACCAAGAGACCCAGTACTTC.

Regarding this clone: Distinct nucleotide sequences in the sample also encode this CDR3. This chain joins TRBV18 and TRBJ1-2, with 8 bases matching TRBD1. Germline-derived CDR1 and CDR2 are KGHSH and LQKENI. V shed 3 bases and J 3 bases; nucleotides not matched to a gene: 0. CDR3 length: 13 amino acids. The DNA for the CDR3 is TGTGCCAGCTCACCGACAGGGGACTATGGCTACACCTTC. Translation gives CASSPTGDYGYTF.

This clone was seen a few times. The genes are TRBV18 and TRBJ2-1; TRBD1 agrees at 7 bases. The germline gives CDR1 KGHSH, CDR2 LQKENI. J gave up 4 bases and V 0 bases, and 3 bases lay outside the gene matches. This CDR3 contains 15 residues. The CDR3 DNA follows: TGTGCCAGCTCACCACCGGGGACAGATTACAATGAGCAGTTCTTC. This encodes CASSPPGTDYNEQFF. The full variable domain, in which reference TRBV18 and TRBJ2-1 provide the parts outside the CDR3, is NAGVMQNPRHLVRRRGQEARLRCSPMKGHSHVYWYRQLPEEGLKFMVYLQKENIIDESGMPKERFSAEFPKEGPSILRIQQVVRGDSAAYFCASSPPGTDYNEQFFGPGTRLTVL.

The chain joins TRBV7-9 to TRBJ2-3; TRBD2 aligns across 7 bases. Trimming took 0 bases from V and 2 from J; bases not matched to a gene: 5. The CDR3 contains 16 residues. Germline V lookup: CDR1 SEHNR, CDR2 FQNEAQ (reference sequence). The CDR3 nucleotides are TGTGCCAGCAGCTTAGCCGGGGGAGGGACCACAGATACGCAGTATTTT. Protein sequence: CASSLAGGGTTDTQYF.

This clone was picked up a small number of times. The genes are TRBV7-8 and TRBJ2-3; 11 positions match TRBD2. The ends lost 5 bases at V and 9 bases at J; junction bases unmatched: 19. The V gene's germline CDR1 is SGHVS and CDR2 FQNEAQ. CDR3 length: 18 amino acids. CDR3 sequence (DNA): TGTGCCAGCAGCACCCGATTCGTAGCGGGAGGGCGGTCGGGGACGCAGTATTTT. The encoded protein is CASSTRFVAGGRSGTQYF.